Below are 29 T cell receptor beta chains sequenced from a single sample in a study of human T cells and chemical hapten exposure. TCRdb passed the RACE reads through MiXCR, listing each CDR3 protein once. The table has roughly 200,000 distinct CDR3 sequences, approximately 26% seen once. Time point in this sample: patch test 3, about 24 weeks after DPC sensitization. Treatment denoted: therapeutic diphenylcyclopropenone sensitization with weekly scalp DPC. Material: whole blood, obtained in connection with sensitization to the hapten diphenylcyclopropenone (DPC). The receptors were gathered from a woman between 40 and 50 years old with alopecia areata. Some clones in this sample may be carry-over from other donors' samples.

The rearrangement links TRBV7-2 to TRBJ2-1, with D perhaps matching TRBD2 (5 bases). The CDR3 has 14 amino acids. Germline V gives CDR1 SGHTA, CDR2 FQGNSA. Trimming stripped 2 bases from V and 2 bases from J, with 7 bases between. CDR3 residues: CASSLLLAYNEQFF. CDR3 nucleotide sequence: TGTGCCAGCAGCTTATTACTAGCCTACAATGAGCAGTTCTTC. Combining the CDR3 with reference TRBV7-2 and TRBJ2-1 gives the whole variable domain GAGVSQSPSNKVTEKGKDVELRCDPISGHTALYWYRQSLGQGLEFLIYFQGNSAPDKSGLPSDRFSAERTGGSVSTLTIQRTQQEDSAVYLCASSLLLAYNEQFFGPGTRLTVL.

The chain employs TRBV27 and TRBJ2-7; 9 bases align to TRBD1. Germline-derived CDR1 and CDR2 are MNHEY and SMNVEV (reference sequence). This CDR3 is built from 18 residues. After removal of 6 bases from V and 2 bases from J, the junction contained 17 bases not matched to a gene. The CDR3 DNA reads as TGTGCCAGCAGCTCGCGATACCAAACAGGGGGCGTCGCCTACGAGCAGTACTTC. Its protein product is CASSSRYQTGGVAYEQYF.

This sequence joins TRBV29-1 and TRBJ2-7; 8 bases map to TRBD2. After removal of 0 bases from V and 2 bases from J, the junction contained 18 bases not matched to a gene. Germline lookup yields CDR1 SQVTM and CDR2 ANQGSEA. This CDR3 contains 19 residues. CDR3 protein: CSVEDPSGSSGRQPYEQYF. The CDR3 bases are TGCAGCGTTGAAGATCCCAGCGGGAGTTCAGGAAGACAACCCTACGAGCAGTACTTC.

There are a few counts of this clonotype. This sequence joins TRBV6-1 and TRBJ2-2, with 7 bases matching TRBD1. The CDR3 loop spans 15 amino acids. Per germline, CDR1 MNHNS and CDR2 SASEGT. The V and J ends lost 10 bases and 2 bases, in that order; junction bases with no gene match: 10. In DNA, the CDR3 is TGTGCCACCAAACAGGGGATGGGTAACACCGGGGAGCTGTTTTTT. As protein: CATKQGMGNTGELFF.

Ten or more counts support this clonotype. The chain joins TRBV7-9 to TRBJ2-2; D is possibly TRBD1 (6 bases). The CDR3 consists of 15 residues. Per the germline V gene, CDR1 is SEHNR and CDR2 is FQNEAQ (reference sequence). V was pared by 3 bases and J by 3 bases, with 11 bases between. CDR3 sequence reads: CASSFYREYTGELFF. The CDR3, as DNA: TGTGCCAGCAGCTTTTACAGGGAATACACCGGGGAGCTGTTTTTT.

This clonotype was observed a handful of times. The chain uses TRBV24-1 and TRBJ1-2, with TRBD1 matching 10 bases. The CDR3 runs to 13 residues. Trimming removed 7 bases from V and 8 bases from J; junction bases left unmatched: 6. CDR1 KGHDR and CDR2 SFDVKD come from the germline V gene. The CDR3 reads CATSGTGEIGYTF. DNA of the CDR3: TGTGCCACCAGCGGGACAGGGGAGATCGGCTACACCTTC.

The count of this clonotype is one. The chain employs TRBV3-1 and TRBJ1-1, with 9 bases lining up with TRBD1. The CDR3 consists of 13 residues. The V segment lost 4 bases and the J segment 9 bases; nucleotides outside the gene matches: 6. Germline V CDR1 and CDR2: LGHDT, YNNKEL (reference sequence). The CDR3 coding sequence is TGTGCCAGCAGCCTAGGAGGGACAGGGCAAGCTTTCTTT. As protein: CASSLGGTGQAFF. The full variable domain, with the rest looked up from reference TRBV3-1 and TRBJ1-1, is DTAVSQTPKYLVTQMGNDKSIKCEQNLGHDTMYWYKQDSKKFLKIMFSYNNKELIINETVPNRFSPKSPDKAHLNLHINSLELGDSAVYFCASSLGGTGQAFFGQGTRLTVV.

The V gene is TRBV29-1, the J gene TRBJ1-4; no firm D call. CDR1 and CDR2 (germline): SQVTM, ANQGSEA. The V gene lost 4 bases and the J gene lost 5 bases, with 11 bases spanning the gap. This CDR3 is 13 amino acids long. The CDR3 region has the DNA TGCAGCGTTGTAGGGTCAGCGAATGAAAAACTGTTTTTT. Its translation: CSVVGSANEKLFF.

The CDR3, as DNA: TGCAGTGCCTTATCACCGACAGGTGAGCAGTTCTTC. Encoded protein: CSALSPTGEQFF. The chain uses TRBV20-1 and TRBJ2-1; D may be TRBD1 (6 bases). Germline V gives CDR1 DFQATT, CDR2 SNEGSKA (reference sequence). V was pared by 6 bases and J by 9 bases, with 15 bases between. CDR3 size: 12 residues.

The chain uses TRBV29-1 and TRBJ2-5, with D perhaps matching TRBD1 or TRBD2 (6 bases each). The CDR3 loop spans 14 amino acids. Germline CDR1 is SQVTM and CDR2 is ANQGSEA. V lost 8 bases and J lost 2, with 18 bases in between. The CDR3 coding sequence is TGCAGCCTCGGGAGAGGGGGGCGGCAAGAGACCCAGTACTTC. It yields the protein CSLGRGGRQETQYF.

This clonotype has a handful of counts. The rearrangement joins TRBV6-5 to TRBJ2-5, with D possibly matching TRBD2 (6 bases). The germline gives CDR1 MNHEY, CDR2 SVGAGI. Trimming left V 7 bases short and J 1 base short, with 19 bases between. This CDR3 is 16 amino acids long. CDR3 coding DNA: TGTGCCAGCAAACCGACCGTAGCGGTGACCCAAGAGACCCAGTACTTC. Protein product: CASKPTVAVTQETQYF.

This clonotype occurred many times. The chain combines TRBV6-5 with TRBJ2-5; 8 bases map to TRBD1. With V trimmed by 4 bases and J by 4 bases, 5 bases remained unmatched. The CDR3 contains 14 residues. Germline V CDR1 and CDR2: MNHEY, SVGAGI. The CDR3 loop reads CASSSYRGRETQYF. Here the CDR3 DNA reads TGTGCCAGCAGTTCGTACAGGGGGAGAGAGACCCAGTACTTC.

This clonotype was seen a few times. The chain carries TRBV12-3 or TRBV12-4 and TRBJ1-4; D remains unclear. This CDR3 is built from 13 residues. V was clipped by 8 bases and J by 3 bases, with 10 bases between them. The CDR3 spells CASCQASNEKLFF. DNA for the CDR3: TGTGCCAGCTGTCAGGCCTCTAATGAAAAACTGTTTTTT.

This clonotype came up a few times. J is TRBJ1-1 and V is TRBV6-5; D is ambiguous. The CDR3 contains 12 residues. The germline V and J ends were trimmed by 5 bases and 11 bases, with 15 bases remaining between them. Germline CDR1 and CDR2: MNHEY and SVGAGI. This CDR3 reads CASSPGFSEAFF. CDR3 coding DNA: TGTGCCAGCAGTCCGGGCTTTTCAGAGGCTTTCTTT.

J is TRBJ1-1 and V is TRBV12-3 or TRBV12-4; unclear D gene. V shed 8 bases and J shed 5 bases, with 15 bases lying between them. The CDR3 sequence is 13 residues long. The DNA for the CDR3 is TGTGCCAGCCGTTCGCTCAGAGGGACTGAAGCTTTCTTT. Translation gives CASRSLRGTEAFF.

The V and J genes are TRBV11-2 and TRBJ2-7; TRBD2 is a possible D gene (6 bases). This CDR3 has 14 amino acids. Trimming pared 5 bases from V and 3 bases from J, leaving 14 bases between. Germline assignment: CDR1 SGHAT and CDR2 FQNNGV. This chain's CDR3 is CASSPRDWGYEQYF. The CDR3 nucleotides read TGTGCCAGCAGCCCGCGGGACTGGGGCTACGAGCAGTACTTC.

The rearrangement links TRBV5-1 to TRBJ2-2; 9 positions agree with TRBD1. The V gene's germline CDR1 is SGHRS and CDR2 YFSETQ. Germline trimming cut 8 bases from V and 7 bases from J; bases unmatched to any gene: 9. This CDR3 has 14 residues. This chain's CDR3 is CASSGQGGFGELFF. CDR3 nucleotides: TGCGCCAGTTCGGGACAGGGAGGATTCGGGGAGCTGTTTTTT. Combining the CDR3 with reference TRBV5-1 and TRBJ2-2 gives the whole variable domain KAGVTQTPRYLIKTRGQQVTLSCSPISGHRSVSWYQQTPGQGLQFLFEYFSETQRNKGNFPGRFSGRQFSNSRSEMNVSTLELGDSALYLCASSGQGGFGELFFGEGSRLTVL.

This clonotype was seen at least ten times. The V gene is TRBV15, the J gene TRBJ1-1; perhaps TRBD1 as D (6 bases). This CDR3 spans 14 amino acids. Germline CDR1 is LNHNV and CDR2 is YYDKDF (reference sequence). V was pared by 1 base and J by 4 bases, with 10 bases between. The CDR3 DNA follows: TGTGCCACCAGCAGAGCGGGAGGGGGCACTGAAGCTTTCTTT. Encoded protein: CATSRAGGGTEAFF.

This chain uses TRBV10-3 with TRBJ2-7; D remains unclear. The V end lost 2 bases, the J end lost 2 bases, and 7 bases lay between the germline ends. The CDR3 runs 13 residues. Germline CDR1 and CDR2: ENHRY and SYGVKD. In DNA form, the CDR3 reads TGTGCCATCAGTGAGCCGCCCGCCTACGAGCAGTACTTC. As protein: CAISEPPAYEQYF.

The rearrangement uses TRBV29-1 and TRBJ2-3, with a possible D match to TRBD2 (5 bases). Trimming stripped 7 bases from V and 2 bases from J, with 16 bases between. The CDR3 loop spans 14 amino acids. Germline V gives CDR1 SQVTM, CDR2 ANQGSEA. The DNA of the CDR3 is TGCAGCGCTGGACGGGGTTCGGTCACAGATACGCAGTATTTT. As protein: CSAGRGSVTDTQYF.

Many counts were recorded for this clonotype. The chain has TRBV7-2 and TRBJ1-1; the D gene is possibly TRBD1 (5 bases). With 5 bases removed from V and 2 bases from J, the gap between germline ends came to 9 bases. This CDR3 spans 13 amino acids. Germline assignment: CDR1 SGHTA and CDR2 FQGNSA. The CDR3 DNA reads as TGTGCCAGCAGCGACGGGGCAAACACTGAAGCTTTCTTT. It codes for CASSDGANTEAFF.

This clonotype appeared a few times. V gene TRBV27 combines with J gene TRBJ1-5; TRBD1 is a possible D gene (5 bases). The CDR3 has 15 amino acids. Trimming pared 0 bases from V and 4 bases from J, leaving 10 bases between. The germline gives CDR1 MNHEY, CDR2 SMNVEV (reference sequence). DNA of the CDR3: TGTGCCAGCAGTTTATCGGGAAGGGGTAATCAGCCCCAGCATTTT. Protein sequence: CASSLSGRGNQPQHF.

This clonotype was counted a few times. The rearrangement links TRBV5-4 to TRBJ1-2; TRBD1 aligns across 7 bases. Germline V gene sequence: CDR1 SGHNT, CDR2 YYREEE (reference sequence). This CDR3 is built from 15 residues. The V and J ends lost 0 bases and 2 bases, in that order; junction bases with no gene match: 4. The CDR3 nucleotides are TGTGCCAGCAGCTTGGCGCTAGGGGGCAACTATGGCTACACCTTC. Its translation: CASSLALGGNYGYTF.

V is TRBV6-2 or TRBV6-3 and J is TRBJ2-3; D may be TRBD1 (5 bases). There are 15 residues in the CDR3. Looked up from germline, CDR1 is MNHEY and CDR2 is SVGEGT. The V end lost 2 bases, the J end lost 9 bases, and 18 bases lay between the germline ends. CDR3 DNA sequence: TGTGCCAGCAGTTACAAAGGGGCCGGCTCCGTCACGCAGTATTTT. It encodes CASSYKGAGSVTQYF.

This clonotype was seen many times. V gene TRBV6-2 or TRBV6-3 combines with J gene TRBJ2-1; no firm D call. There are 14 residues in the CDR3. V was trimmed by 0 bases and J by 4 bases, leaving 7 bases between them. CDR1 is MNHEY and CDR2 is SVGEGT in the germline V gene. CDR3: CASSYSVVYNEQFF. Written as DNA, the CDR3 is TGTGCCAGCAGTTACTCGGTGGTTTACAATGAGCAGTTCTTC.

The CDR3 sequence is CASSDSSTRTGTQETQYF. For the CDR3, the DNA is TGTGCCAGCAGTGACTCTTCGACCCGGACAGGTACTCAAGAGACCCAGTACTTC. V usage is TRBV25-1 and J usage is TRBJ2-5; TRBD1 matches at 7 bases. Germline assignment: CDR1 MGHDK and CDR2 SYGVNS. The CDR3 has 18 amino acids. The V and J ends lost 3 bases and 2 bases, in that order; junction bases with no gene match: 15.

The rearrangement links TRBV15 to TRBJ1-1, with no clear D. CDR1 is LNHNV, CDR2 YYDKDF, per germline (reference sequence). This CDR3 contains 13 residues. V lost 5 bases and J 4 bases, leaving 11 bases between the germline ends. CDR3 bases: TGTGCCACCAGCCCCGCGAGTTTCACTGAAGCTTTCTTT. Its translation is CATSPASFTEAFF.

In its sample, this clonotype was seen a few times. V is TRBV29-1 and J is TRBJ2-1; 7 bases are shared with TRBD2. Per the germline V gene, CDR1 is SQVTM and CDR2 is ANQGSEA. CDR3 size: 10 residues. The trim removed 4 bases at V and 15 bases at J, leaving 6 bases unmatched. This CDR3 is CSVVAGWGFF. DNA of the CDR3: TGCAGCGTTGTAGCGGGTTGGGGGTTCTTC.

The chain joins TRBV18 to TRBJ2-1, with TRBD2 as a possible D gene (5 bases). The germline V gene encodes CDR1 KGHSH and CDR2 LQKENI. The V gene lost 2 bases and the J gene lost 8 bases, with 22 bases spanning the gap. The CDR3 is 17 residues long. The CDR3 is CASSPINAGDGGYEQFF. CDR3 DNA sequence: TGTGCCAGCTCACCAATAAATGCAGGTGACGGAGGATATGAGCAGTTCTTC.